This T cell receptor beta chain stems from a study of PD-L1 blockade in urothelial cancer. The overall study: Patients arrived having already received 0 to 3 prior chemotherapy regimens.

Points from the study as a whole: Tumor-associated TCR clones expanded more in blood at 3 weeks in patients with durable benefit.

Comments on this clone: Its target is not known.

The authors spiked synthetic TCR analog templates into each PCR. Sequenced by immunoSEQ multiplex PCR; TCRdb stores in-frame clones only, minus some. The repertoire holds tens of thousands of clones, 70% to 90% seen once, with 14% to 15% in the top ten. As for time point: pretreatment peripheral blood. There were between 1 and 8 samples from each patient, taken pretreatment and on-treatment. The CDR3 sequence is 18 residues long. The TCR originated in a man aged 55 to 70 with urothelial cancer. This sample comprised PBMCs, obtained around atezolizumab (anti-PD-L1) treatment. This chain uses TRBV21-1 with TRBJ2-3; TRBD2 was called by the table and not checked on the DNA. TRBV21-1 is an annotated pseudogene. CDR3 sequence: CASSKVWGDEPTTDTQYF. CDR3 nucleotide sequence: TGTGCCAGCAGCAAAGTGTGGGGAGACGAGCCGACCACAGATACGCAGTATTTT.